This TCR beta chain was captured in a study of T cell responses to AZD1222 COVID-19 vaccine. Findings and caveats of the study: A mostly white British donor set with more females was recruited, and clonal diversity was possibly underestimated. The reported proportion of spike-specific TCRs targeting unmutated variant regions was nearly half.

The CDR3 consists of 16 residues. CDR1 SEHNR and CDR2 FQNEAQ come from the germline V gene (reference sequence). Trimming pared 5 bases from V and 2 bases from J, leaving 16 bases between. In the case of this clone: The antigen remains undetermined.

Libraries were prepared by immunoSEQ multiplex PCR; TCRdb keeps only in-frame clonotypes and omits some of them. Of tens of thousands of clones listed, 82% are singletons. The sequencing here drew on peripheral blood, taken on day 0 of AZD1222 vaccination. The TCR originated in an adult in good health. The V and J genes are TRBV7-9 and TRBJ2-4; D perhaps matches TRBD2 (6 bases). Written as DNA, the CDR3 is TGTGCCAGCAGCCCCCGCGGGGAGCTTCCCAAAAACATTCAGTACTTC. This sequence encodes CASSPRGELPKNIQYF.